Sequencing of this TCR beta chain was carried out in a study of CXCR3-negative and CXCR3-positive naive CD8 T cells. Study-wide points: The study found comparably high diversity in both naive subsets and much lower diversity in memory CD8+ cells. Compared with CXCR3-negative naive cells, CXCR3-positive naive cells showed more hydrophobic TRB CDR3s.

A note on this clonotype: Its target is not known.

CDR1 DFQATT and CDR2 SNEGSKA come from the germline V gene (reference sequence). The CDR3 length is 14 residues. In preparing the TRB cDNA libraries, 5' RACE with UMI labels was used. TCRdb reprocessed the 5' RACE reads and reports one entry per CDR3 protein, with no DNA. The sample's table shows 3,900 or so distinct CDR3 sequences. The sequencing sample was made of naive CXCR3- CD8+ T cells from blood. Subset denoted: CD45RO-CCR7+CD27+CD95- naive CD8+ T cells lacking CXCR3 (TNR3-). The chain couples TRBV20-1 to TRBJ2-1; TCRdb indicates TRBD2, and absent DNA this call remains unverified. This TCR was recovered from a human donor in good health. Some clones in this sample may be carry-over from other donors' samples. The CDR3 reads CSARTSGTYNEQFF.